This TCR beta chain was recorded in a study of shared clonotypes between healthy human individuals. Germline V CDR1 and CDR2: SGHDT, YYEEEE. There are 16 residues in the CDR3. Deletions cut 2 bases from V and 3 bases from J, with 18 bases between. Overall study results and limits: Estimated richness values were generally larger in naive subsets than in memory subsets.

The table came from immunoSEQ multiplex PCR; TCRdb's copy has only in-frame clones and leaves some out. This table holds some 200,000 clones, about 68% found once. Investigators divided CD4+ cells into CD45RA+ naive and CD45RA-negative memory subsets. As for this clone: Its target is not known.

Sequencing was done on a sample of memory CD4+ T cells sorted from blood. The subset is: CD45RA-negative fraction. This TCR was sampled from a man aged 30 to 45 in good health. The gene calls are TRBV5-6 and TRBJ2-7; D is possibly TRBD1 (6 bases). The CDR3 DNA follows: TGTGCCAGCAGCTTTTTCACAGGGAACGCAATCTACGAGCAGTACTTC. Its translation is CASSFFTGNAIYEQYF.